The entry that follows covers one T cell receptor beta chain sequence. The V and J ends lost 6 bases and 4 bases, in that order; junction bases with no gene match: 2. Germline loops: CDR1 ENHRY, CDR2 SYGVKD. The CDR3 is 14 residues long. The entry originates in a study of blood T cell repertoires in COVID-19. Profiling relied on immunoSEQ multiplex PCR, and the TCRdb table lists in-frame clones only, not all of them. The table has around 320,000 clones, 90% seen once. The chain has TRBV10-3 and TRBJ2-1, with 11 nucleotides matching TRBD2. The receptor was isolated from a young woman with acute COVID-19. Sequenced input: PBMCs or T cells enriched from blood (not recorded which). The CDR3 spells CAIRGLADYNEQFF. Written as DNA, the CDR3 is TGTGCCATCAGGGGACTAGCGGATTACAATGAGCAGTTCTTC.